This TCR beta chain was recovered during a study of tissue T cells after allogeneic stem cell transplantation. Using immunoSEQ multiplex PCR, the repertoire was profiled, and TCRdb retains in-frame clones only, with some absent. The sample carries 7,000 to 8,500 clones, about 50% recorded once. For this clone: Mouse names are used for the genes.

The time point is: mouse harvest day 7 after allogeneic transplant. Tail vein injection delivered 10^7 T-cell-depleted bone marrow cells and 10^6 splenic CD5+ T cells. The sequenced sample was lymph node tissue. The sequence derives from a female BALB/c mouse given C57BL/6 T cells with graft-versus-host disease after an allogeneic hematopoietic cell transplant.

Partial CDR3 DNA: TGTGCCAGCAGTCGATGGACAGGAAACACAGAAGTCTTC. This gives the protein CASSRWTGNTEVF. The CDR3 in full is CASSRWTGNTEVFF. The gene calls are TRBV15 and TRBJ1-1; 7 bases line up with TRBD1. Read coverage stops 1 residue before the CDR3 terminus; the germline J gene supplies the remainder. V lost 5 bases, J lost 1 base, and 4 bases stayed unmatched. Germline V gives CDR1 SGHND, CDR2 FRSKSL. The CDR3 runs 14 residues.